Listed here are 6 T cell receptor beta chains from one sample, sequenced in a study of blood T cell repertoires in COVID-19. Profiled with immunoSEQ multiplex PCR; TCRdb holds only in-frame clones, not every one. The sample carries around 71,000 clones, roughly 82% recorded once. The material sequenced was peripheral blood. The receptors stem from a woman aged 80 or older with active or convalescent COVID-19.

The CDR3 protein is CAISVQPGQGRVSTDTQYF. The DNA for the CDR3 is TGTGCCATCAGTGTTCAACCGGGACAGGGGCGGGTGAGCACAGATACGCAGTATTTT. This chain connects TRBV10-3 to TRBJ2-3; TRBD1 agrees at 10 bases. CDR1 ENHRY and CDR2 SYGVKD come from the germline V gene. Trimming cost V 4 bases and J 0 bases; bases outside gene matches: 13. This CDR3 spans 19 amino acids.

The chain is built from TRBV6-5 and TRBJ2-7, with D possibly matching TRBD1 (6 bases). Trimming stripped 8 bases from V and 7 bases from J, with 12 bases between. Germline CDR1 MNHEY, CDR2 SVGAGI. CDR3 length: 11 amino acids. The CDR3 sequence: CASHREGEQYF. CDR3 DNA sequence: TGTGCCAGCCACAGGGAAGGGGAGCAGTACTTC.

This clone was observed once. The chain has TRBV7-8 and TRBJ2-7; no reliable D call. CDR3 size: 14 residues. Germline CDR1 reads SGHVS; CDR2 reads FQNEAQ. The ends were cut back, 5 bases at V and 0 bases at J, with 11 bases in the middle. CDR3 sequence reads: CASSAQANSYEQYF. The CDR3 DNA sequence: TGTGCCAGCAGCGCCCAGGCCAACTCCTACGAGCAGTACTTC.

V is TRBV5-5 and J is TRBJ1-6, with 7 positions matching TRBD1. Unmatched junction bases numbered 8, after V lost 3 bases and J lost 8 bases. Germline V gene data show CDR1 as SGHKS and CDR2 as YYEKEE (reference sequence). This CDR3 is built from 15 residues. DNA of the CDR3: TGTGCCAGCAGCTCCAGGGACAGCCAGGATTCACCCCTCCACTTT. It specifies CASSSRDSQDSPLHF.

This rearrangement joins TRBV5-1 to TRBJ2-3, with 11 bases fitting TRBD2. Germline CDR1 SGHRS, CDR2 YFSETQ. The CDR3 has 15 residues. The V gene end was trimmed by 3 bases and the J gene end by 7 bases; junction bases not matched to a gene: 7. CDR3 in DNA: TGCGCCAGCAGCTCACCGGGACTAGCGGATTATACGCAGTATTTT. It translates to CASSSPGLADYTQYF. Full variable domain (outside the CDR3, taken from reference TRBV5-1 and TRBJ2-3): KAGVTQTPRYLIKTRGQQVTLSCSPISGHRSVSWYQQTPGQGLQFLFEYFSETQRNKGNFPGRFSGRQFSNSRSEMNVSTLELGDSALYLCASSSPGLADYTQYFGPGTRLTVL.

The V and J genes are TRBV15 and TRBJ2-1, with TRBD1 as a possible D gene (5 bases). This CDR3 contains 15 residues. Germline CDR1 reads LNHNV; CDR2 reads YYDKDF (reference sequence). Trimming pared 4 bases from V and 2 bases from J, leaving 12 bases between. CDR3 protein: CATSTTGVAYNEQFF. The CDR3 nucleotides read TGTGCCACCAGCACAACAGGTGTCGCCTACAATGAGCAGTTCTTC.